This T cell receptor (beta chain) emerged from a study of neoadjuvant anti-PD-1 for oral cavity cancer. The data were produced by immunoSEQ multiplex PCR, yet TCRdb's version contains in-frame clones alone and is incomplete. The table shows about 81,000 clones, with 70% to 85% occurring only once. The CDR3 runs 16 residues. The germline V and J ends were trimmed by 5 bases and 1 base, with 14 bases remaining between them. The germline V gene encodes CDR1 SGHTA and CDR2 FQGNSA. This rearrangement joins TRBV7-2 to TRBJ2-2; no clear D gene. The receptor comes from a person aged 40 to 85 with oral cavity squamous cell carcinoma. The material was PBMCs, obtained before nivolumab (anti-PD-1) treatment. The chain's CDR3 is CASSPAVTENTGELFF. The CDR3, as DNA: TGTGCCAGCAGCCCTGCTGTCACGGAGAACACCGGGGAGCTGTTTTTT.